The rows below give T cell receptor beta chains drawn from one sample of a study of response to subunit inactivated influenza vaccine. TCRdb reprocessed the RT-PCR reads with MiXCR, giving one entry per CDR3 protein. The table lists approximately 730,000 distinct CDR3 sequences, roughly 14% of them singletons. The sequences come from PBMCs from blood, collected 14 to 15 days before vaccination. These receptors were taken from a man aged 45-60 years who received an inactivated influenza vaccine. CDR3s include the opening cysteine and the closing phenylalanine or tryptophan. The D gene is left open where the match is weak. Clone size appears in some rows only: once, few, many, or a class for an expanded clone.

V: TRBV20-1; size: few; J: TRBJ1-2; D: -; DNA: TGCAGTGCTAGATTCAGGGATAGTGGCTACACCTTC; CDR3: CSARFRDSGYTF
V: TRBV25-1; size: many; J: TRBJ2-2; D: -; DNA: TGTGCCCGGCCGGGACATAGATCCGGGGAGCTGTTTTTT; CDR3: CARPGHRSGELFF
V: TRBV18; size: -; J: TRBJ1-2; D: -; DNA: TGTGCCAGCTCACCAAAGACAGGCGGTTATGGCTACACCTTC; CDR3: CASSPKTGGYGYTF
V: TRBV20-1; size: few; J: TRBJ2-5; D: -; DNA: TGCAGTGCTAGAGAGACTAGTAAGACCCAGTACTTC; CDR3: CSARETSKTQYF
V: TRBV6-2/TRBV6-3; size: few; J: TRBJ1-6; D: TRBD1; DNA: TGTGCCAGCAGCTTCCAGGACAGGGGGTATTCACCCCTCCACTTT; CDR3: CASSFQDRGYSPLHF
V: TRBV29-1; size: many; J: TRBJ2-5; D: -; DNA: TGCAGCGTTGAAGTTCACGGAGAGACCCAGTACTTC; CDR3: CSVEVHGETQYF
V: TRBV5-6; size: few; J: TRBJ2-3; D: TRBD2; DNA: TGTGCCAGCAGCCAAACGGGGGGTAGCACAGATACGCAGTATTTT; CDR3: CASSQTGGSTDTQYF
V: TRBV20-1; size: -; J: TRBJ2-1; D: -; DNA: TGCAGTGCTCCCATTGTGGGGCAGTTCTTC; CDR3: CSAPIVGQFF
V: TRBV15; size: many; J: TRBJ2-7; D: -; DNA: TGTGCCACCAGCGCCGACCCCAGCCCTGTGAACGAGCAGTACTTC; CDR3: CATSADPSPVNEQYF
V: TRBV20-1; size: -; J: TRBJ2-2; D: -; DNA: TGCAGTGCTATACCTGGACTAAGTACCGGGGAGCTGTTTTTT; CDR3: CSAIPGLSTGELFF
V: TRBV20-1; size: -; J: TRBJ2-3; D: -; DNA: TGCAGTGCCGACTCTTTCTCGCGGGCAGATACGCAGTATTTT; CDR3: CSADSFSRADTQYF
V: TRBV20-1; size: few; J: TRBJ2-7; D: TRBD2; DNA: TGCAGTGCTAGAGACCCGGGACTAGCGGACCCCTTCCTTGTGCAGTACTTC; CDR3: CSARDPGLADPFLVQYF
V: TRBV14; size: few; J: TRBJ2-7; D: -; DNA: TGTGCCAGCAGCCAACTTGGGACACTAGCCTACGAGCAGTACTTC; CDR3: CASSQLGTLAYEQYF
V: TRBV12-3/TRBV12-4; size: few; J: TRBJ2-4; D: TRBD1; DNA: TGTGCCAGCAGTTGGGGACAGGGATGGCGGTACTTC; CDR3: CASSWGQGWRYF